The T cell receptor beta chain described here comes from a study of T cell repertoires in cytomegalovirus infection. Study as a whole: It was the public TCR beta signatures that indicated both CMV infection and matching HLA type. Overall study findings and caveats: Clonotype analysis showed dominance of the ex vivo response by HLA-C-restricted CMV-specific TCR beta clonotypes.

This clonotype was observed a few times. Its antigen remains unidentified. V shed 3 bases, J shed 6 bases, and the junction held 4 bases outside the gene matches. The CDR3 loop spans 14 amino acids. CDR1 and CDR2 from the germline V gene are SNHLY and FYNNEI. TCRdb reprocessed the reads with MiXCR, giving one entry per CDR3 protein. The sample shows hundreds of thousands of distinct CDR3 sequences, approximately 32% of them seen only once. The origin of this receptor is a human donor in good health (CMV status not recorded). Some clones in this sample may be carry-over from other donors' samples. This sample comprised cultured CD8+ T cells from PBMCs, obtained from culture after CMV antigen stimulation. This rearrangement joins TRBV2 to TRBJ2-7; 11 nucleotides align to TRBD1. As DNA, the CDR3 is TGTGCCAGCAGTGACGGGACAGGGGGTACCGAGCAGTACGTC. Protein product: CASSDGTGGTEQYV.